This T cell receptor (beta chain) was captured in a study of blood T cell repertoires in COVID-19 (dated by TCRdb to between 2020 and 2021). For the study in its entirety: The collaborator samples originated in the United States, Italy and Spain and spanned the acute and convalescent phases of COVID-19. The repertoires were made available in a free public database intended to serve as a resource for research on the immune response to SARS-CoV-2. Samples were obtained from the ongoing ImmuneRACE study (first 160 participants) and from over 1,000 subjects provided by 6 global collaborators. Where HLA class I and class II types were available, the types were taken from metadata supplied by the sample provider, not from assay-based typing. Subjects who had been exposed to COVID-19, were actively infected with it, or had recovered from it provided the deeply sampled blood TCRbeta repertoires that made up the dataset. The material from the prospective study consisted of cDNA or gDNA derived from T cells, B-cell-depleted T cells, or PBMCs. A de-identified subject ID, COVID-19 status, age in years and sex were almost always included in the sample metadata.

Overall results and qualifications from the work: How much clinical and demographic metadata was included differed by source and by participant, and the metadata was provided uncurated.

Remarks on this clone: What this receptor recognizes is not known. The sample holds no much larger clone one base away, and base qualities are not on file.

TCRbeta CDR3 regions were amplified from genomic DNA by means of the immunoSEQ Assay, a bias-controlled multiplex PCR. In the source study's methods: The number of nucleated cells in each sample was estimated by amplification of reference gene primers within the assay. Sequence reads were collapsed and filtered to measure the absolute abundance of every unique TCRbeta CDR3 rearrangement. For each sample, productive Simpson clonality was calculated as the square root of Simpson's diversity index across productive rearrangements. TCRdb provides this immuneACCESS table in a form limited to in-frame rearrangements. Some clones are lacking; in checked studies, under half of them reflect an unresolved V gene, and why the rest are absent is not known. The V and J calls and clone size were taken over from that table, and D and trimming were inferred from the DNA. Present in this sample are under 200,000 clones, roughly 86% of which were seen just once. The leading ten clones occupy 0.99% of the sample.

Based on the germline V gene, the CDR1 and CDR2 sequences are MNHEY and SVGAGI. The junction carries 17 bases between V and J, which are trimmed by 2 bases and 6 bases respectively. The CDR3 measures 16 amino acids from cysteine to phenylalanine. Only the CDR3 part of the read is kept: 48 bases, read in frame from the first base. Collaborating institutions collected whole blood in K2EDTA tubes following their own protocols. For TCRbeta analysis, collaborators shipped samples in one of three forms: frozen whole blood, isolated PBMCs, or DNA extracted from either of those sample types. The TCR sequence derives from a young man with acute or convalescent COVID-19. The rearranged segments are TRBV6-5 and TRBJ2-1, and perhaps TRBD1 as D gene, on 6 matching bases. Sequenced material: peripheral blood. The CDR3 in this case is CASSYTRGKGGNEQFF. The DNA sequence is TGTGCCAGCAGTTACACGCGTGGTAAAGGGGGCAATGAGCAGTTCTTC.